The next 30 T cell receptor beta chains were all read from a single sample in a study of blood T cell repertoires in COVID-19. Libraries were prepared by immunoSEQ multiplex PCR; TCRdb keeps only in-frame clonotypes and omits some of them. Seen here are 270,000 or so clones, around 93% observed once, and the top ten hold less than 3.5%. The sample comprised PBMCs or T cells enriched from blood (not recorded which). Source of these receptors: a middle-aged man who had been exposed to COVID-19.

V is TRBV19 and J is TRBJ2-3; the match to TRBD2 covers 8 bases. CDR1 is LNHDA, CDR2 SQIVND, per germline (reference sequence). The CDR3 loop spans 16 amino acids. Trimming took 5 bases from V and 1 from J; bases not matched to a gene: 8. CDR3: CASSRVASGRTDTQYF. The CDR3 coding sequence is TGTGCCAGTAGTCGGGTCGCTAGCGGGCGCACAGATACGCAGTATTTT.

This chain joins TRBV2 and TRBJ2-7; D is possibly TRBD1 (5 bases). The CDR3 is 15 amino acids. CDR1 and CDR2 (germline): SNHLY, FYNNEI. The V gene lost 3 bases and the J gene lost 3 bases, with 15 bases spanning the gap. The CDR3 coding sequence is TGTGCCAGCAGTGATCAAGGGGAAGGGGTCTACGAGCAGTACTTC. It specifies CASSDQGEGVYEQYF.

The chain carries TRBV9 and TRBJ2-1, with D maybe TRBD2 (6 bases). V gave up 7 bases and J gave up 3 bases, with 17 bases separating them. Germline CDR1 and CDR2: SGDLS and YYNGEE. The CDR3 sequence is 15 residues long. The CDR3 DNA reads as TGTGCCAGCGGGCAGTCCGGGACTTACTACAATGAGCAGTTCTTC. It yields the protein CASGQSGTYYNEQFF.

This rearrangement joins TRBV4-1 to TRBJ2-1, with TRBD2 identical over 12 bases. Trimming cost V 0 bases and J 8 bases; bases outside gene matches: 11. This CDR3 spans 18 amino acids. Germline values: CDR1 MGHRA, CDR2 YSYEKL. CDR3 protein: CASSQDRGLAGLPDEQFF. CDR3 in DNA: TGCGCCAGCAGCCAAGATCGAGGACTAGCGGGACTACCGGATGAGCAGTTCTTC.

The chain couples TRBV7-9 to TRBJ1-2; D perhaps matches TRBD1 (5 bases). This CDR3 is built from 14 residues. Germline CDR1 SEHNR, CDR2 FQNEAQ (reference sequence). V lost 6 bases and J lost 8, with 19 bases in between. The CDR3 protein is CASSFGGITMGYTF. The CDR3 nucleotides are TGTGCCAGCAGTTTCGGGGGGATCACGATGGGCTACACCTTC.

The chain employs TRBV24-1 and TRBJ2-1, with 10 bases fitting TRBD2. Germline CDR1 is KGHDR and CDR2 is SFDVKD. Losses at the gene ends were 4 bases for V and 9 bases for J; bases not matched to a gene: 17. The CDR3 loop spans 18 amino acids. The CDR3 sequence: CATSDPVTSGLKVAEQFF. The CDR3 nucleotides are TGTGCCACCAGTGACCCAGTGACTAGCGGGTTGAAAGTCGCTGAGCAGTTCTTC.

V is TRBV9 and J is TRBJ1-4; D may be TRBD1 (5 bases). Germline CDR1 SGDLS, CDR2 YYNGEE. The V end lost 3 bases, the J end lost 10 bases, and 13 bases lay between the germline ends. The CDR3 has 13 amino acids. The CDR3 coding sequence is TGTGCCAGCAGCGGAACGACAGATCCAAAACTGTTTTTT. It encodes CASSGTTDPKLFF.

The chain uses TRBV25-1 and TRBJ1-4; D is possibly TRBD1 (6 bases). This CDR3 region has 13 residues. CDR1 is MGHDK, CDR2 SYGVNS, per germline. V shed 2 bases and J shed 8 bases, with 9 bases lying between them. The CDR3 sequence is CASSEQGSEKLFF. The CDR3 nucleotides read TGTGCCAGCAGTGAACAGGGGAGCGAAAAACTGTTTTTT.

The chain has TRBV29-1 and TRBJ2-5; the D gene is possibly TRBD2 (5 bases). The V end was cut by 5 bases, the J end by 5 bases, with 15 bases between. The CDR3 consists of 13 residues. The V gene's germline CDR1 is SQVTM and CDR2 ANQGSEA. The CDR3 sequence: CSVNLLASETQYF. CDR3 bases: TGCAGCGTTAATCTTCTAGCTTCGGAGACCCAGTACTTC.

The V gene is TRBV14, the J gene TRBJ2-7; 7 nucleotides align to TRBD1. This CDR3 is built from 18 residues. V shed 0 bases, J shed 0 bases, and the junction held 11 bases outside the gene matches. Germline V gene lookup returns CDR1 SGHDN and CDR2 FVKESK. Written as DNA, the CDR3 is TGTGCCAGCAGCCAAGATTGGGTGAAGGACAGGCGCTCCTACGAGCAGTACTTC. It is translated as CASSQDWVKDRRSYEQYF.

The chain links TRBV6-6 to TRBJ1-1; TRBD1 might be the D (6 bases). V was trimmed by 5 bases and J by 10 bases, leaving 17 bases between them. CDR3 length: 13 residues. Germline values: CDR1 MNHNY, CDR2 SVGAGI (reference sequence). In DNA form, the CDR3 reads TGTGCCAGCAGTCTAGGACAGAAAGGCGGAGCTTTCTTT. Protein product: CASSLGQKGGAFF.

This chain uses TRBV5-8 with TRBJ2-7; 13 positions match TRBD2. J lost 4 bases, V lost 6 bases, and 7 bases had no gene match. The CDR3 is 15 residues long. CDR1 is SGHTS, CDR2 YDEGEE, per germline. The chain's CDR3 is CASIQVLAGGYEQYF. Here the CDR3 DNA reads TGTGCCAGCATCCAAGTACTAGCGGGAGGGTACGAGCAGTACTTC. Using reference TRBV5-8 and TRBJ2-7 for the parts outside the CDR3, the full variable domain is EAGVTQSPTHLIKTRGQQATLRCSPISGHTSVYWYQQALGLGLQFLLWYDEGEERNRGNFPPRFSGRQFPNYSSELNVNALELEDSALYLCASIQVLAGGYEQYFGPGTRLTVT.

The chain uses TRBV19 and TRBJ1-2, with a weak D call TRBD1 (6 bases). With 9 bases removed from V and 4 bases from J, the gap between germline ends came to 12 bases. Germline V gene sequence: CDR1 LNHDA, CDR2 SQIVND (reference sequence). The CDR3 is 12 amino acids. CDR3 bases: TGTGCCAGCCAACAGGGATTCTATGGCTACACCTTC. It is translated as CASQQGFYGYTF.

CDR3: CASSLSAGGYNEQFF. The CDR3 coding sequence is TGTGCCAGCAGTTTATCAGCGGGAGGGTACAATGAGCAGTTCTTC. The chain uses TRBV28 and TRBJ2-1, with TRBD2 matching 10 bases. Germline lookup yields CDR1 MDHEN and CDR2 SYDVKM. The CDR3 consists of 15 residues. Germline trimming cut 1 base from V and 4 bases from J; bases unmatched to any gene: 1.

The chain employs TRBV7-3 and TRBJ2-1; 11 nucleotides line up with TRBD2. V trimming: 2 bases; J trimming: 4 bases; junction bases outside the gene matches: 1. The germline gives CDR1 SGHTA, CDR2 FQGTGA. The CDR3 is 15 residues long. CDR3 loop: CASSLGLAGYNEQFF. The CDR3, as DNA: TGTGCCAGCAGCTTAGGACTAGCGGGTTACAATGAGCAGTTCTTC.

The CDR3 loop is CASSHGGHYEQYF. For the CDR3, the DNA is TGTGCCAGCAGCCACGGAGGCCACTACGAGCAGTACTTC. This chain uses TRBV7-2 with TRBJ2-7; D perhaps matches TRBD2 (5 bases). The CDR3 consists of 13 residues. V shed 5 bases and J shed 3 bases, with 11 bases lying between them. Germline V gene sequence: CDR1 SGHTA, CDR2 FQGNSA.

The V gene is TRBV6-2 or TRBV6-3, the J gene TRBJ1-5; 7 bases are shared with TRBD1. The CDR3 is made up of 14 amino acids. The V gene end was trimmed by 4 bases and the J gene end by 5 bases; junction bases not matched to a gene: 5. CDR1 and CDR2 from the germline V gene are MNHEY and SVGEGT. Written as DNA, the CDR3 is TGTGCCAGCAGTTGGTGGGACAGTGATCAGCCCCAGCATTTT. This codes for CASSWWDSDQPQHF.

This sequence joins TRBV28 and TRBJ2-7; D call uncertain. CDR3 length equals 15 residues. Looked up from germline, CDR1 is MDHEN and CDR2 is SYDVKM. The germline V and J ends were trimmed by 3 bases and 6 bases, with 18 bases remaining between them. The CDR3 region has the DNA TGTGCCAGCAGTTTGAGCCGAGCCAACCCCTCCGAGCAGTACTTC. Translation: CASSLSRANPSEQYF.

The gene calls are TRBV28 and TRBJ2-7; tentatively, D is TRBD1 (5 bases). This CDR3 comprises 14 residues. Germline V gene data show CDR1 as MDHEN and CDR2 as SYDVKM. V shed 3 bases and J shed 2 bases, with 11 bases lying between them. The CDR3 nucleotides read TGTGCCAGCAGTTTCCCGACAGCCACCTACGAGCAGTACTTC. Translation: CASSFPTATYEQYF.

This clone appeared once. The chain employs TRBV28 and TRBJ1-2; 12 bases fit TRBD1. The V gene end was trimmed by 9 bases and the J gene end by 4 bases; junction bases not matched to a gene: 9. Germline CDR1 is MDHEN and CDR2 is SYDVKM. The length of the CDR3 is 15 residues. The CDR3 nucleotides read TGTGCCAGTACTCCCGGGACAGGGGGCCGCTATGGCTACACCTTC. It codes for CASTPGTGGRYGYTF.

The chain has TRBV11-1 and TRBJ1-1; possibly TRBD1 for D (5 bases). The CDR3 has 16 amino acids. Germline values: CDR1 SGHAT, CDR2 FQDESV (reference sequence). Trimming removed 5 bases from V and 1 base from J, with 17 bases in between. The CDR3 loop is CASSQGIGRENTEAFF. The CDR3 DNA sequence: TGTGCCAGCAGCCAGGGAATAGGGCGAGAGAACACTGAAGCTTTCTTT. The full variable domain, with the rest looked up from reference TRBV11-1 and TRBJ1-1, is EAEVAQSPRYKITEKSQAVAFWCDPISGHATLYWYRQILGQGPELLVQFQDESVVDDSQLPKDRFSAERLKGVDSTLKIQPAELGDSAMYLCASSQGIGRENTEAFFGQGTRLTVV.

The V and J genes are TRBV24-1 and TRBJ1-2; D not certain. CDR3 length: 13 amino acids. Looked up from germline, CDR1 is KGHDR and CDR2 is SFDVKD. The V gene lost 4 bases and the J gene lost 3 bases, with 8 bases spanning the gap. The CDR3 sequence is CATSEQEDYGYTF. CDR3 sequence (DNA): TGTGCCACCAGTGAGCAGGAGGACTATGGCTACACCTTC.

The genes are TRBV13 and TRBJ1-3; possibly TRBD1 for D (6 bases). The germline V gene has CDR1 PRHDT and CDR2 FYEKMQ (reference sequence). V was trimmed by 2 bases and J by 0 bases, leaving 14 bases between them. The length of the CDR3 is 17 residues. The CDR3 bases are TGTGCCAGCAGCTTATTGGGCACAGGGATCTCTGGAAACACCATATATTTT. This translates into CASSLLGTGISGNTIYF. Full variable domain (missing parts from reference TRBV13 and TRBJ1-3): AAGVIQSPRHLIKEKRETATLKCYPIPRHDTVYWYQQGPGQDPQFLISFYEKMQSDKGSIPDRFSAQQFSDYHSELNMSSLELGDSALYFCASSLLGTGISGNTIYFGEGSWLTVV.

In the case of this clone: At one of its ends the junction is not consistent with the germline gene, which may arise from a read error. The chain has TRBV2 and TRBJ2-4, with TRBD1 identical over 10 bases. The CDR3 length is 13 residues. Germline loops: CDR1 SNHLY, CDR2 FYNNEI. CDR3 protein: CASSGGDRGGGDF. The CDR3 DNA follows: TGTGCCAGCAGTGGCGGGGACAGGGGAGGAGGGGACTTC.

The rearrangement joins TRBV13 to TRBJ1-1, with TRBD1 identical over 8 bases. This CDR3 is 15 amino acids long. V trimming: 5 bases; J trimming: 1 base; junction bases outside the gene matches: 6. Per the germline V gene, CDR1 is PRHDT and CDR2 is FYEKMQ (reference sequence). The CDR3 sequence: CASSPRTGTNTEAFF. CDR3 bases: TGTGCCAGCAGCCCCCGGACAGGGACGAACACTGAAGCTTTCTTT.

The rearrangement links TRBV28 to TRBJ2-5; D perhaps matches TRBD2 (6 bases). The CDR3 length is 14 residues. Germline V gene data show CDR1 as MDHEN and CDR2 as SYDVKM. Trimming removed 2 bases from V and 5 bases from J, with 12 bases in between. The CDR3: CASSLHGRRETQYF. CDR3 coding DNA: TGTGCCAGCAGTTTACACGGGAGACGTGAGACCCAGTACTTC.

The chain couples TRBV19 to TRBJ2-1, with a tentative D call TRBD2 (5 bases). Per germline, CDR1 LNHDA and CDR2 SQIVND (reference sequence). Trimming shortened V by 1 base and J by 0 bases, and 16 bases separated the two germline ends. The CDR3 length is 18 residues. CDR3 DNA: TGTGCCAGTAGTATAGGAGGAGGCAGCCTTAGCTCCTACAATGAGCAGTTCTTC. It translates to CASSIGGGSLSSYNEQFF.

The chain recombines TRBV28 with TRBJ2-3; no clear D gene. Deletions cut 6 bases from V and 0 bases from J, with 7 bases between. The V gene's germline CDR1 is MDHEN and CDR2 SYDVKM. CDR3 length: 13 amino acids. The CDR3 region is CASSPPSTDTQYF. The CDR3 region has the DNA TGTGCCAGCAGCCCCCCTAGCACAGATACGCAGTATTTT.

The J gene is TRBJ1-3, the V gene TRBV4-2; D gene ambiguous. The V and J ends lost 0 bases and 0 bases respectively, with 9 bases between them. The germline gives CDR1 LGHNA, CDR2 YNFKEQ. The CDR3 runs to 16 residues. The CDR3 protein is CASSQDRSNSGNTIYF. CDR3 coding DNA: TGTGCCAGCAGCCAAGACCGGTCAAACTCTGGAAACACCATATATTTT.

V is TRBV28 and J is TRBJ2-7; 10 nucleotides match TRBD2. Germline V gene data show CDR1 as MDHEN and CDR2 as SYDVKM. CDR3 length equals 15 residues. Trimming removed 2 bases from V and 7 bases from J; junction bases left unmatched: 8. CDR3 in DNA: TGTGCCAGCAGTTTACGGCTAGCGGGAGTAGAAGAGCAGTACTTC. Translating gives CASSLRLAGVEEQYF.